This TCR beta chain came from a study of shared clonotypes between healthy human individuals. Study information: Aged between 18 and 49, the donors were two women and three men.

Overall study findings and caveats: Larger estimated richness was generally recorded for naive subsets relative to memory subsets. Sequencing depth was expected to affect clonotype sharing among donors.

In regard to this clone: Its target is unknown.

Only in-frame clones appear in the TCRdb table, and some are missing; sequencing was by immunoSEQ multiplex PCR. This sample has roughly 2.6 million clones; around 94% occur once, and the top ten carry about 0.13%. This clonotype was obtained from a man between 18 and 29 years old in good health. Sequenced sample: naive CD4+ T cells sorted from blood. The subset was: CD45RA+ positively selected.

DNA of the CDR3: TGTGCCAGTAGCGGTTTCGATGGCTACACCTTC. Its translation: CASSGFDGYTF. V is TRBV19 and J is TRBJ1-2; D is unresolved. CDR3 length equals 11 residues. Germline assignment: CDR1 LNHDA and CDR2 SQIVND (reference sequence). V lost 6 bases and J 6 bases, leaving 8 bases between the germline ends.